This TCR beta chain was sequenced during a study of cytomegalovirus exposure and HLA in healthy donors. Regarding the study as a whole: Among TCR beta chains of equal frequency, HLA-associated ones were more clonally expanded in a later analysis. What was likely a sequencing artifact was a cluster of highly shared sequence variants. The number of N-insertions in an Asian-associated ancestry cluster was reportedly below the 666-donor mean in a later analysis. A previous analysis found most TCR beta V segments productive roughly 87% or roughly 30% of the time.

The CDR3 extends over 17 amino acids. From germline, CDR1 is MNHNS and CDR2 SASEGT. Unmatched junction bases numbered 10, after V lost 1 base and J lost 4 bases. On this clone: Its antigen remains unidentified.

Primers for the PCR totalled 60 Vbeta and 13 Jbeta. Produced via immunoSEQ multiplex PCR; TCRdb's table is partial and in-frame only. The table has almost 95,000 clones, 69% seen once. The source material was PBMCs. This receptor was identified in a man aged 45-65 years in good health and CMV-seronegative. V gene TRBV6-1 combines with J gene TRBJ2-5; 9 nucleotides line up with TRBD2. CDR3 nucleotides: TGTGCCAGCAGTGAAGTACTGGCGGGGGGGCGGAGAGAGACCCAGTACTTC. Its protein product is CASSEVLAGGRRETQYF.